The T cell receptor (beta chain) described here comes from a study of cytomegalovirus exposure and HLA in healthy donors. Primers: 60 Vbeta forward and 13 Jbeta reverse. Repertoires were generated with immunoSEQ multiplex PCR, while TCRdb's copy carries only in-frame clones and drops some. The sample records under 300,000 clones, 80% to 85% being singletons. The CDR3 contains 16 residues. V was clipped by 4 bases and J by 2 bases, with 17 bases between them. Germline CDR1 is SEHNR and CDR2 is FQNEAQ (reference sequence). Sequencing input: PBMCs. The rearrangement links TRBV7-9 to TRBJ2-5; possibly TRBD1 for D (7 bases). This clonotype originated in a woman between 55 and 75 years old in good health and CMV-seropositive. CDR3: CASSSSGGTVQETQYF. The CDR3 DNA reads TGTGCCAGCAGCTCGTCGGGCGGGACAGTTCAAGAGACCCAGTACTTC.